The 26 T cell receptor beta chains below were found in one sample sequenced in a study of T cells after somatic rescue of genetic block. Sequenced by immunoSEQ multiplex PCR; TCRdb stores in-frame clones only, minus some. The table includes about 14,000 clones, roughly 78% detected once. Sequenced sample: peripheral blood mononuclear cells (PBMCs). The receptors here all came from a boy aged 5-17 years.

The V and J genes are TRBV28 and TRBJ2-5, with D maybe TRBD1 (6 bases). Trimming removed 6 bases at V and 3 bases at J, with 11 bases between. From germline, CDR1 is MDHEN and CDR2 SYDVKM. This CDR3 comprises 13 residues. The CDR3 DNA sequence: TGTGCCAGCAGGAGGGACACGGAAGAGACCCAGTACTTC. Encoded protein: CASRRDTEETQYF.

This clone was seen a few times. The V and J genes are TRBV9 and TRBJ2-3; a possible D gene is TRBD1 (6 bases). Trimming shortened V by 0 bases and J by 5 bases, and 13 bases separated the two germline ends. Germline V gene lookup returns CDR1 SGDLS and CDR2 YYNGEE. The CDR3 has 15 amino acids. The CDR3 DNA is TGTGCCAGCAGCGTAGATGGACAGTTCAGAGATACGCAGTATTTT. This gives the protein CASSVDGQFRDTQYF. Based on the CDR3 plus reference TRBV9 and TRBJ2-3, the full variable domain is DSGVTQTPKHLITATGQRVTLRCSPRSGDLSVYWYQQSLDQGLQFLIQYYNGEERAKGNILERFSAQQFPDLHSELNLSSLELGDSALYFCASSVDGQFRDTQYFGPGTRLTVL.

This clone appeared once. A read error may account for a junction end that differs from germline. The chain uses TRBV7-2 and TRBJ2-3; D ambiguous. The CDR3 has 15 residues. Per the germline V gene, CDR1 is SGHTA and CDR2 is FQGNSA. The CDR3 DNA reads TGTGCCAGCAGCCCGACGTCGATATCCACAAATACGCAGTATTTT. Its translation is CASSPTSISTNTQYF.

The V call is TRBV28, the J call TRBJ2-2; possible D gene TRBD2, 5 bases. The CDR3 covers 13 residues. V lost 6 bases, J lost 3 bases, and 8 bases lay in between. Germline-derived CDR1 and CDR2 are MDHEN and SYDVKM. The CDR3 region is CASSPGYTGELFF. In DNA, the CDR3 is TGTGCCAGCAGCCCGGGGTACACCGGGGAGCTGTTTTTT.

V usage is TRBV11-2 and J usage is TRBJ2-5; 7 bases are shared with TRBD1. CDR1 is SGHAT and CDR2 is FQNNGV in the germline V gene. The CDR3 runs 16 residues. After removal of 5 bases from V and 2 bases from J, the junction contained 11 bases not matched to a gene. In DNA form, the CDR3 reads TGTGCCAGCAGCCCCCGGGACAGCCATGGGCAAGAGACCCAGTACTTC. Encoded protein: CASSPRDSHGQETQYF.

V and J are TRBV5-1 and TRBJ2-7; D may match TRBD1 or TRBD2 (5 bases each). Trimming left V 4 bases short and J 0 bases short, with 14 bases between. The CDR3 sequence is 15 residues long. Germline loops: CDR1 SGHRS, CDR2 YFSETQ. The CDR3 sequence: CASSPLPGSSYEQYF. The CDR3 bases are TGCGCCAGCAGCCCCTTACCAGGGAGCTCCTACGAGCAGTACTTC.

This clone was seen once. This chain connects TRBV18 to TRBJ2-7, with 11 bases matching TRBD1. The V segment lost 2 bases and the J segment 3 bases; nucleotides outside the gene matches: 3. There are 15 residues in the CDR3. The germline V gene has CDR1 KGHSH and CDR2 LQKENI. CDR3 nucleotide sequence: TGTGCCAGCTCACCAAGGACAGGGGGCCTCTACGAGCAGTACTTC. Its protein is CASSPRTGGLYEQYF.

The chain has TRBV7-9 and TRBJ1-3; D unresolved. The length of the CDR3 is 15 residues. V was trimmed by 3 bases and J by 4 bases, leaving 13 bases between them. Germline loops: CDR1 SEHNR, CDR2 FQNEAQ (reference sequence). The CDR3 nucleotides are TGTGCCAGCAGCTTGGGTGAAGGTTCGGGAAACACCATATATTTT. This gives the protein CASSLGEGSGNTIYF.

The chain employs TRBV7-2 and TRBJ2-7; D is unresolved. CDR3 length equals 12 residues. Germline loops: CDR1 SGHTA, CDR2 FQGNSA. Trimming pared 5 bases from V and 2 bases from J, leaving 7 bases between. For the CDR3, the DNA is TGTGCCAGCAGCCTTACAACCTACGAGCAGTACTTC. This encodes CASSLTTYEQYF.

This chain connects TRBV18 to TRBJ2-7, with 8 nucleotides matching TRBD1. This CDR3 has 14 amino acids. The germline CDR1 and CDR2 sequences are KGHSH and LQKENI. The J segment lost 3 bases and the V segment lost 4 bases, leaving 5 bases of the junction unmatched. CDR3 coding DNA: TGTGCCAGCTCACAGCGTACAGGGGGCTACGAGCAGTACTTC. As protein: CASSQRTGGYEQYF.

The CDR3 sequence is CASSRTASLYGYTF. The CDR3 DNA reads as TGTGCCAGCAGCCGAACTGCGTCCCTATATGGCTACACCTTC. V usage is TRBV2 and J usage is TRBJ1-2, with D hard to call. Germline CDR1 and CDR2: SNHLY and FYNNEI. The CDR3 covers 14 residues. V was shortened by 6 bases and J by 5 bases, with 16 bases between the two germline ends.

The rearrangement links TRBV6-5 to TRBJ1-2; TRBD1 might be the D (5 bases). This CDR3 has 14 residues. Germline V CDR1 and CDR2: MNHEY, SVGAGI. The germline V and J ends were trimmed by 6 bases and 4 bases, with 15 bases remaining between them. CDR3 region: CASRTGGVTYGYTF. CDR3 nucleotides: TGTGCCAGCAGGACGGGGGGGGTTACCTATGGCTACACCTTC.

The CDR3 region is CASSLRETQYF. Here the CDR3 DNA reads TGTGCCAGCAGTTTACGGGAGACCCAGTACTTC. The chain employs TRBV28 and TRBJ2-5; D not resolved. This CDR3 has 11 residues. Germline V gene lookup returns CDR1 MDHEN and CDR2 SYDVKM. Deletions cut 2 bases from V and 5 bases from J, with 3 bases between.

The V call is TRBV10-3, the J call TRBJ2-3, with D hard to call. Germline V gene data show CDR1 as ENHRY and CDR2 as SYGVKD. This CDR3 is 13 amino acids long. Trimming shortened V by 2 bases and J by 4 bases, and 7 bases separated the two germline ends. CDR3 sequence (DNA): TGTGCCATCAGTGAGACCGCCCCAGATACGCAGTATTTT. Protein: CAISETAPDTQYF.

This rearrangement joins TRBV25-1 to TRBJ2-5, with D possibly being TRBD1 (6 bases). Trimming took 6 bases from V and 6 from J, leaving 20 bases between them. The CDR3 is 15 amino acids. The germline V gene encodes CDR1 MGHDK and CDR2 SYGVNS. The chain's CDR3 is CASSYFSDRLKTQYF. The DNA for the CDR3 is TGTGCCAGCAGCTATTTTTCCGACAGGCTAAAGACCCAGTACTTC.

This chain uses TRBV10-3 with TRBJ2-7; TRBD1 matches at 12 bases. J lost 2 bases, V lost 5 bases, and 7 bases had no gene match. The CDR3 covers 16 residues. Germline CDR1 ENHRY, CDR2 SYGVKD. The CDR3 protein is CAISYLRDRGPYEQYF. The CDR3 DNA follows: TGTGCCATCAGTTATCTCCGGGACAGGGGGCCCTACGAGCAGTACTTC.

This clone was counted between two and nine times. This rearrangement joins TRBV30 to TRBJ2-2; D might be TRBD1 (6 bases). The CDR3 runs to 13 residues. V lost 6 bases and J 2 bases, leaving 10 bases between the germline ends. Germline V gene data show CDR1 as GTSNPN and CDR2 as SVGIG (reference sequence). The DNA of the CDR3 is TGTGCCTGCAAGACAGGTAACACCGGGGAGCTGTTTTTT. Its translation is CACKTGNTGELFF. Full variable domain (missing parts from reference TRBV30 and TRBJ2-2): SQTIHQWPATLVQPVGSPLSLECTVEGTSNPNLYWYRQAAGRGLQLLFYSVGIGQISSEVPQNLSASRPQDRQFILSSKKLLLSDSGFYLCACKTGNTGELFFGEGSRLTVL.

This clone was seen only a few times. The rearrangement uses TRBV13 and TRBJ1-2; 7 bases align to TRBD1. Germline V gene lookup returns CDR1 PRHDT and CDR2 FYEKMQ (reference sequence). The junction had 5 bases not matched to a gene; V was cut back by 8 bases and J by 8 bases. CDR3 length: 11 amino acids. The CDR3 region has the DNA TGTGCCAGCGGTAGGGGGCGAGGCTACACCTTC. Amino acids: CASGRGRGYTF.

This chain joins TRBV27 and TRBJ2-3; 7 bases map to TRBD2. There are 14 residues in the CDR3. Germline assignment: CDR1 MNHEY and CDR2 SMNVEV (reference sequence). With 4 bases clipped from V and 4 bases from J, the junction kept 5 bases outside the gene matches. CDR3 amino acids: CASSSRTRSDTQYF. The CDR3 nucleotides read TGTGCCAGCAGTTCCCGGACTAGATCAGATACGCAGTATTTT.

V is TRBV18 and J is TRBJ2-3; 11 bases map to TRBD2. From germline, CDR1 is KGHSH and CDR2 LQKENI. CDR3 length equals 17 residues. V was clipped by 0 bases and J by 1 base; unmatched bases: 3. DNA of the CDR3: TGTGCCAGCTCACCACCGATACTAGCGGGAGGCACAGATACGCAGTATTTT. This codes for CASSPPILAGGTDTQYF.

In its sample, this clone was seen a few times. The chain is built from TRBV21-1 and TRBJ1-2. TRBV21-1 is a pseudogene segment. The CDR3 covers 13 residues. In DNA, the CDR3 is TGTGCCAGCAGCATTGCGGAAAAGAGTGGCTACACCTTC. This encodes CASSIAEKSGYTF.

This clone was counted between two and nine times. The V gene is TRBV14, the J gene TRBJ2-5, with D tentatively TRBD1 (7 bases). The CDR3 loop spans 19 amino acids. V lost 0 bases, J lost 2 bases, and 22 bases lay in between. The germline gives CDR1 SGHDN, CDR2 FVKESK. DNA for the CDR3: TGTGCCAGCAGCCAAGACAGGGGGGATTCGTGGGGCTTACAAGAGACCCAGTACTTC. Encoded protein: CASSQDRGDSWGLQETQYF. Full variable domain (outside the CDR3, taken from reference TRBV14 and TRBJ2-5): EAGVTQFPSHSVIEKGQTVTLRCDPISGHDNLYWYRRVMGKEIKFLLHFVKESKQDESGMPNNRFLAERTGGTYSTLKVQPAELEDSGVYFCASSQDRGDSWGLQETQYFGPGTRLLVL.

CDR3 coding DNA: TGCGCCAGCAGCTCCCGGGACAGGGGCAATCAGCCCCAGCATTTT. As protein: CASSSRDRGNQPQHF. The V and J genes are TRBV5-1 and TRBJ1-5; 9 nucleotides agree with TRBD1. The V and J ends lost 3 bases and 2 bases, in that order; junction bases with no gene match: 3. CDR3 length: 15 amino acids. CDR1 SGHRS and CDR2 YFSETQ come from the germline V gene.

This chain connects TRBV27 to TRBJ2-3; D not certain. In germline, CDR1 is MNHEY, CDR2 SMNVEV (reference sequence). Trimming cost V 10 bases and J 4 bases, with 24 bases left between them. The CDR3 extends over 16 amino acids. The chain's CDR3 is CATRSKVALGADTQYF. CDR3 coding DNA: TGTGCCACTCGATCAAAGGTGGCACTCGGCGCAGATACGCAGTATTTT.

The chain recombines TRBV6-5 with TRBJ2-7, with D perhaps TRBD2 (6 bases). Trimming pared 2 bases from V and 0 bases from J, leaving 8 bases between. CDR1 MNHEY and CDR2 SVGAGI come from the germline V gene. The CDR3 is 14 amino acids. Here the CDR3 reads CASSYMGGSYEQYF. As DNA, the CDR3 is TGTGCCAGCAGTTACATGGGGGGCTCCTACGAGCAGTACTTC.

The chain joins TRBV30 to TRBJ1-6; no clear D. The CDR3 loop spans 14 amino acids. Germline lookup yields CDR1 GTSNPN and CDR2 SVGIG (reference sequence). Trimming removed 3 bases from V and 5 bases from J, with 11 bases in between. CDR3 region: CAWSNGFHNSPLHF. In DNA, the CDR3 is TGTGCCTGGAGCAATGGGTTCCATAATTCACCCCTCCACTTT.